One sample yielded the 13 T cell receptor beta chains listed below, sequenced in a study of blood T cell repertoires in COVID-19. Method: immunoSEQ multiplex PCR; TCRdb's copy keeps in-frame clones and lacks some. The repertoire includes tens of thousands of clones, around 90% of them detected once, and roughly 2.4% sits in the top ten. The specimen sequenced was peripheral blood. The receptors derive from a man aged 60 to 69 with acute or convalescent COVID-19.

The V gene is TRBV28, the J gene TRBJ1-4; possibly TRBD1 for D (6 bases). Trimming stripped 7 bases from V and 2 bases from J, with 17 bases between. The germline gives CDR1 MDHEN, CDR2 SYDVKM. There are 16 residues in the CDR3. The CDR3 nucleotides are TGTGCCAGCATTTTCGGGGGGGGCGTCACTAATGAAAAACTGTTTTTT. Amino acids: CASIFGGGVTNEKLFF. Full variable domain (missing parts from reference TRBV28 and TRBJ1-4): DVKVTQSSRYLVKRTGEKVFLECVQDMDHENMFWYRQDPGLGLRLIYFSYDVKMKEKGDIPEGYSVSREKKERFSLILESASTNQTSMYLCASIFGGGVTNEKLFFGSGTQLSVL.

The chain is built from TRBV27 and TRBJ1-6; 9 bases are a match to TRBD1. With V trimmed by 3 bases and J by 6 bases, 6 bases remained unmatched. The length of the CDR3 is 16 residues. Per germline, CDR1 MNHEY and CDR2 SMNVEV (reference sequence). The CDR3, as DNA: TGTGCCAGCAGTTTCCGCAGGGGACAGGGTAATTCACCCCTCCACTTT. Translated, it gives CASSFRRGQGNSPLHF.

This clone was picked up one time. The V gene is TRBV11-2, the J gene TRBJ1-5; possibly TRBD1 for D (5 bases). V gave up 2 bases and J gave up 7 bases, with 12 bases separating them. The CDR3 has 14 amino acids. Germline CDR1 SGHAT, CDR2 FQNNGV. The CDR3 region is CASSLRAGQQPQHF. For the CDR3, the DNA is TGTGCCAGCAGCTTACGGGCAGGGCAGCAGCCCCAGCATTTT.

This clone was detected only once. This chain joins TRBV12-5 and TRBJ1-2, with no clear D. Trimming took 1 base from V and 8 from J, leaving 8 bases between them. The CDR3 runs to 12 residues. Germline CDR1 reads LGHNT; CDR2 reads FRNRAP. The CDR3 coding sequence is TGTGCTAGTGGTTTGGAGACGGGGGGCTACACCTTC. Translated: CASGLETGGYTF.

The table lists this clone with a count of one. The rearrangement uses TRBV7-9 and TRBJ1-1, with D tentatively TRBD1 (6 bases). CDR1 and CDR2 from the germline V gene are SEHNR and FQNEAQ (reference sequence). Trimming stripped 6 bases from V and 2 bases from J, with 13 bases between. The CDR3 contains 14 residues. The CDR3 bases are TGTGCCAGCAGACACGAAGGGGGAAACACTGAAGCTTTCTTT. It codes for CASRHEGGNTEAFF.

The CDR3: CATTPSSRQGDDTEAFF. Written as DNA, the CDR3 is TGTGCCACCACTCCATCATCAAGACAGGGAGACGACACTGAAGCTTTCTTT. The chain couples TRBV24-1 to TRBJ1-1; 7 bases agree with TRBD1. Germline V gene lookup returns CDR1 KGHDR and CDR2 SFDVKD. V was pared by 8 bases and J by 3 bases, with 17 bases of the junction left unmatched. The CDR3 extends over 17 amino acids.

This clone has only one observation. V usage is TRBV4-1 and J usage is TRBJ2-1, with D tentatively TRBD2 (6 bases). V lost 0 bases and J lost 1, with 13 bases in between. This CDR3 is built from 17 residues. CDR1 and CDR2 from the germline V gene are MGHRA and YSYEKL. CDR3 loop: CASSQDSGRGSYNEQFF. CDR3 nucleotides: TGCGCCAGCAGCCAAGATAGTGGGCGGGGTTCCTACAATGAGCAGTTCTTC.

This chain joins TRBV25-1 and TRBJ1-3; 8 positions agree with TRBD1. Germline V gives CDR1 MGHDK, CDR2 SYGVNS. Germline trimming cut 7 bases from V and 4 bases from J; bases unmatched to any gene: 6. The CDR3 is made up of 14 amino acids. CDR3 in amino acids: CASKGTGEGNTIYF. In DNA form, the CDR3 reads TGTGCCAGCAAGGGGACAGGAGAAGGAAACACCATATATTTT.

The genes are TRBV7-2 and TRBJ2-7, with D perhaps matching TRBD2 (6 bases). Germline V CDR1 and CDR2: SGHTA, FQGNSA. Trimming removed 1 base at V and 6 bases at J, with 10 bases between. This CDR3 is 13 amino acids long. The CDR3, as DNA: TGTGCCAGCAGCTTAGTCGACGGGGGCGAGCAGTACTTC. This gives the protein CASSLVDGGEQYF.

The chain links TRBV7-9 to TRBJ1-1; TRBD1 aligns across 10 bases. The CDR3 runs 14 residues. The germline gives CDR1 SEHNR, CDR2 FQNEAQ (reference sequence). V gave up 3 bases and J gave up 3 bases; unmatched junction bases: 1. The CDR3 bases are TGTGCCAGCAGCTTGACAGGGGGCTACACTGAAGCTTTCTTT. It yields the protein CASSLTGGYTEAFF.

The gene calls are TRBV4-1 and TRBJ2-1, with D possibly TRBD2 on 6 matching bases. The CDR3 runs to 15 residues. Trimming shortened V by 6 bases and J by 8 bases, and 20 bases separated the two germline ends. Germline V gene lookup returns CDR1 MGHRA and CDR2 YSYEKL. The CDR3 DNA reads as TGCGCCAGCAGAAGCGTCGCGGGAAGCGGCGATGAGCAGTTCTTC. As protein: CASRSVAGSGDEQFF.

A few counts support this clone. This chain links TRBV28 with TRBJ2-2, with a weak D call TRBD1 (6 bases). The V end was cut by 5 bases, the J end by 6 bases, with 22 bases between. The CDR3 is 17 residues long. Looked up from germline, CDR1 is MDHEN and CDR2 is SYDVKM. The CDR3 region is CASSPDRDWAGAGELFF. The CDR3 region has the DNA TGTGCCAGCAGTCCCGACCGGGATTGGGCAGGGGCCGGGGAGCTGTTTTTT.

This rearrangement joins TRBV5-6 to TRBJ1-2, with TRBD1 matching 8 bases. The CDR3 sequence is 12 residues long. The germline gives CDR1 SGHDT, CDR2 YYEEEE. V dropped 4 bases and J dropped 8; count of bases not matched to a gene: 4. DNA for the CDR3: TGTGCCAGCAGCGGACAGGGTGAGGGCTACACCTTC. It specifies CASSGQGEGYTF.